Presented here are 32 T cell receptor beta chains from one specimen sequenced in a study of cytomegalovirus exposure and HLA in healthy donors. Primers: 60 Vbeta forward and 13 Jbeta reverse. Some clones are missing from TCRdb's copy, which holds only in-frame ones; the method was immunoSEQ multiplex PCR. In the table there are 150,000 to 200,000 clones, approximately 81% of which are singletons. Sequenced sample: PBMCs. These receptors originate from a boy between 2 and 15 years old in good health and CMV-seronegative.

The chain has TRBV27 and TRBJ1-6; 10 nucleotides align to TRBD1. Unmatched junction bases numbered 8, after V lost 5 bases and J lost 7 bases. Germline CDR1 is MNHEY and CDR2 is SMNVEV (reference sequence). The CDR3 is made up of 16 amino acids. CDR3 loop: CASSPTTGGYNSPLHF. In DNA, the CDR3 is TGTGCCAGCAGTCCTACGACAGGGGGCTACAATTCACCCCTCCACTTT.

The V gene is TRBV9, the J gene TRBJ2-1, with 7 bases aligning to TRBD2. Trimming cost V 2 bases and J 6 bases; bases outside gene matches: 8. Germline assignment: CDR1 SGDLS and CDR2 YYNGEE. The CDR3 contains 15 residues. The CDR3 protein is CASSVGLEEGNEQFF. CDR3 DNA: TGTGCCAGCAGCGTCGGACTAGAGGAGGGCAATGAGCAGTTCTTC.

This clone occurred a few times. V is TRBV28 and J is TRBJ2-5; the match to TRBD1 covers 7 bases. There are 15 residues in the CDR3. Germline CDR1 is MDHEN and CDR2 is SYDVKM. V was pared by 5 bases and J by 4 bases, with 10 bases of the junction left unmatched. In DNA, the CDR3 is TGTGCCAGCAGTCCCTTGACAGGGCTTGGAGAGACCCAGTACTTC. The encoded protein is CASSPLTGLGETQYF.

The chain uses TRBV4-2 and TRBJ1-6; no definite D call. CDR1 is LGHNA and CDR2 is YNFKEQ in the germline V gene. The CDR3 is 13 residues long. V gave up 0 bases and J gave up 7 bases, with 4 bases separating them. This CDR3 reads CASSQDPNSPLHF. CDR3 nucleotide sequence: TGTGCCAGCAGCCAAGATCCAAATTCACCCCTCCACTTT.

The rearrangement joins TRBV30 to TRBJ1-5; D ambiguous. Germline CDR1 is GTSNPN and CDR2 is SVGIG (reference sequence). There are 13 residues in the CDR3. V was clipped by 0 bases and J by 2 bases, with 5 bases between them. The CDR3 bases are TGTGCCTGGAGTGTACGAGGCAATCAGCCCCAGCATTTT. Translation gives CAWSVRGNQPQHF.

This rearrangement joins TRBV6-6 to TRBJ2-3, with D perhaps TRBD2 (5 bases). There are 15 residues in the CDR3. The V gene lost 5 bases and the J gene lost 0 bases, with 12 bases spanning the gap. Germline assignment: CDR1 MNHNY and CDR2 SVGAGI (reference sequence). The DNA for the CDR3 is TGTGCCAGCAGTGGACTGGAGACTAGCACAGATACGCAGTATTTT. Translation gives CASSGLETSTDTQYF.

This chain joins TRBV7-6 and TRBJ2-1; D call uncertain. The CDR3 length is 14 residues. V was shortened by 5 bases and J by 5 bases, with 13 bases between the two germline ends. Per germline, CDR1 SGHVS and CDR2 FNYEAQ. The CDR3 nucleotides are TGTGCCAGCAGCCCAAACGACTTGAACAATGAGCAGTTCTTC. This codes for CASSPNDLNNEQFF. Variable domain in full (rest from reference TRBV7-6 and TRBJ2-1): GAGVSQSPRYKVTKRGQDVALRCDPISGHVSLYWYRQALGQGPEFLTYFNYEAQQDKSGLPNDRFSAERPEGSISTLTIQRTEQRDSAMYRCASSPNDLNNEQFFGPGTRLTVL.

The chain joins TRBV30 to TRBJ1-3, with D unclear. V lost 0 bases and J 3 bases, leaving 12 bases between the germline ends. The CDR3 is 15 amino acids. CDR1 is GTSNPN and CDR2 is SVGIG in the germline V gene (reference sequence). The CDR3 DNA reads TGTGCCTGGAGTGTCACAGCCTTTATTGGAAACACCATATATTTT. Translated, it gives CAWSVTAFIGNTIYF.

This clone was detected a few times. This chain joins TRBV5-1 and TRBJ1-5; D is possibly TRBD1 (5 bases). V was cut by 0 bases and J by 1 base, with 8 bases left in between. This CDR3 is built from 15 residues. Germline V gene data show CDR1 as SGHRS and CDR2 as YFSETQ. CDR3: CASSLEGQSNQPQHF. The CDR3 DNA reads as TGCGCCAGCAGCTTGGAAGGACAAAGCAATCAGCCCCAGCATTTT.

The J gene is TRBJ2-5, the V gene TRBV19; no reliable D call. Trimming removed 0 bases from V and 7 bases from J, with 12 bases in between. Looked up from germline, CDR1 is LNHDA and CDR2 is SQIVND (reference sequence). CDR3 length equals 14 residues. The CDR3 DNA follows: TGTGCCAGTAGTATAGATTACGGTTCCGGGACCCAGTACTTC. Protein: CASSIDYGSGTQYF.

V and J are TRBV7-9 and TRBJ1-1; D is possibly TRBD1 (5 bases). The germline gives CDR1 SEHNR, CDR2 FQNEAQ (reference sequence). The V gene lost 4 bases and the J gene lost 4 bases, with 13 bases spanning the gap. The length of the CDR3 is 14 residues. As DNA, the CDR3 is TGTGCCAGCAGCTCGGTGAAGGGGTCCACTGAAGCTTTCTTT. This encodes CASSSVKGSTEAFF.

V and J are TRBV6-1 and TRBJ1-6; TRBD1 matches at 7 bases. This CDR3 is 15 amino acids long. J lost 10 bases, V lost 2 bases, and 8 bases had no gene match. Germline V gene lookup returns CDR1 MNHNS and CDR2 SASEGT. The CDR3 DNA is TGTGCCAGCAGTGAAACTTGGACAGGCCTCTCACCCCTCCACTTT. Translating gives CASSETWTGLSPLHF.

The chain joins TRBV10-3 to TRBJ2-5; the match to TRBD1 covers 9 bases. Germline CDR1 is ENHRY and CDR2 is SYGVKD. J was trimmed by 4 bases and V by 2 bases; bases with no gene match: 5. CDR3 length: 15 amino acids. CDR3 sequence: CAISETLDRGETQYF. DNA of the CDR3: TGTGCCATCAGTGAGACGCTGGACAGGGGAGAGACCCAGTACTTC.

The V and J genes are TRBV9 and TRBJ2-5, with 12 bases that match TRBD2. Germline V gene data show CDR1 as SGDLS and CDR2 as YYNGEE. The CDR3 totals 15 residues. V shed 3 bases and J 2 bases; nucleotides not matched to a gene: 2. The CDR3 region is CASSAGLAGQETQYF. The CDR3 bases are TGTGCCAGCAGCGCAGGACTAGCGGGGCAAGAGACCCAGTACTTC.

V is TRBV18 and J is TRBJ2-5, with D uncertain. Germline V CDR1 and CDR2: KGHSH, LQKENI. The CDR3 runs 14 residues. V was shortened by 11 bases and J by 9 bases, with 25 bases between the two germline ends. The DNA of the CDR3 is TGTGCCTCTAGGATGAGGAAGGCCAAGAGACCCCAGTACTTC. Its protein product is CASRMRKAKRPQYF. Variable domain in full (rest from reference TRBV18 and TRBJ2-5): NAGVMQNPRHLVRRRGQEARLRCSPMKGHSHVYWYRQLPEEGLKFMVYLQKENIIDESGMPKERFSAEFPKEGPSILRIQQVVRGDSAAYFCASRMRKAKRPQYFGPGTRLLVL.

The chain links TRBV7-3 to TRBJ1-1; 7 nucleotides align to TRBD1. Trimming at V came to 2 bases and at J to 2 bases, leaving 2 bases not matched to a gene. Germline loops: CDR1 SGHTA, CDR2 FQGTGA. CDR3 length: 14 amino acids. The CDR3 coding sequence is TGTGCCAGCAGCTTAGACAGGGACAACACTGAAGCTTTCTTT. This encodes CASSLDRDNTEAFF.

The genes are TRBV2 and TRBJ1-5; a weak D match, TRBD1 (5 bases). CDR1 SNHLY and CDR2 FYNNEI come from the germline V gene. CDR3 size: 14 residues. V was shortened by 7 bases and J by 3 bases, with 13 bases between the two germline ends. The CDR3 nucleotides are TGTGCCAGCACTGCCGGGACTTCCAATCAGCCCCAGCATTTT. This sequence encodes CASTAGTSNQPQHF. Complete variable domain (other parts from reference TRBV2 and TRBJ1-5): EPEVTQTPSHQVTQMGQEVILRCVPISNHLYFYWYRQILGQKVEFLVSFYNNEISEKSEIFDDQFSVERPDGSNFTLKIRSTKLEDSAMYFCASTAGTSNQPQHFGDGTRLSIL.

In this sample, this clone turned up a few times. V usage is TRBV9 and J usage is TRBJ2-3; TRBD1 might be the D (5 bases). The CDR3 extends over 16 amino acids. V was trimmed by 0 bases and J by 0 bases, leaving 11 bases between them. Germline V gene lookup returns CDR1 SGDLS and CDR2 YYNGEE. The CDR3 nucleotides are TGTGCCAGCAGCGTAGCGGCAGGGTCTAGCACAGATACGCAGTATTTT. Its translation: CASSVAAGSSTDTQYF. The whole variable domain, remainder taken from reference TRBV9 and TRBJ2-3, is DSGVTQTPKHLITATGQRVTLRCSPRSGDLSVYWYQQSLDQGLQFLIQYYNGEERAKGNILERFSAQQFPDLHSELNLSSLELGDSALYFCASSVAAGSSTDTQYFGPGTRLTVL.

CDR3 coding DNA: TGTGCCAGCAGTCCTCCGGACAGGGGGTCCACTGAAGCTTTCTTT. Translated: CASSPPDRGSTEAFF. J is TRBJ1-1 and V is TRBV28; 10 bases are shared with TRBD1. The junction had 7 bases not matched to a gene; V was cut back by 5 bases and J by 4 bases. This CDR3 contains 15 residues. Germline CDR1 is MDHEN and CDR2 is SYDVKM.

The chain uses TRBV7-9 and TRBJ2-7, with 7 bases that match TRBD1. The CDR3 has 14 amino acids. Germline loops: CDR1 SEHNR, CDR2 FQNEAQ (reference sequence). The ends lost 7 bases at V and 3 bases at J; junction bases unmatched: 9. CDR3 sequence reads: CASTLGTANYEQYF. The CDR3 DNA follows: TGTGCCAGCACCTTGGGGACAGCTAACTACGAGCAGTACTTC.

The chain combines TRBV5-8 with TRBJ1-5; 9 bases map to TRBD1. The CDR3 consists of 17 residues. The V segment lost 2 bases and the J segment 4 bases; nucleotides outside the gene matches: 10. In germline, CDR1 is SGHTS, CDR2 YDEGEE. CDR3 sequence (DNA): TGTGCCAGCAGCTTAATGTTGGGACAGGGTAGGAATCAGCCCCAGCATTTT. Translating it yields CASSLMLGQGRNQPQHF.

The chain uses TRBV9 and TRBJ1-1; 12 bases align to TRBD1. V trimming: 3 bases; J trimming: 8 bases; junction bases outside the gene matches: 11. This CDR3 spans 16 amino acids. Germline V gives CDR1 SGDLS, CDR2 YYNGEE. CDR3 in DNA: TGTGCCAGCAGCGAGGGACAGGGGGCAGTGGTCGGGGAAGCTTTCTTT. This encodes CASSEGQGAVVGEAFF. The full variable domain, in which reference TRBV9 and TRBJ1-1 provide the parts outside the CDR3, is DSGVTQTPKHLITATGQRVTLRCSPRSGDLSVYWYQQSLDQGLQFLIQYYNGEERAKGNILERFSAQQFPDLHSELNLSSLELGDSALYFCASSEGQGAVVGEAFFGQGTRLTVV.

The CDR3 DNA sequence: TGTGCCAGCAGTTTAGGAAATAGCGGGGTTTCCTACAATGAGCAGTTCTTC. This translates into CASSLGNSGVSYNEQFF. The chain is built from TRBV27 and TRBJ2-1; 8 nucleotides agree with TRBD2. Germline values: CDR1 MNHEY, CDR2 SMNVEV (reference sequence). J gave up 1 base and V 2 bases, and 7 bases lay outside the gene matches. The CDR3 contains 17 residues.

V and J are TRBV7-9 and TRBJ2-1, with 10 bases aligning to TRBD2. J gave up 3 bases and V 1 base, and 12 bases lay outside the gene matches. Germline CDR1 SEHNR, CDR2 FQNEAQ (reference sequence). The CDR3 is 19 residues long. CDR3 sequence (DNA): TGTGCCAGCAGCTTAGGGGGCCCTAGCGGGGGAGGGTTCTACAATGAGCAGTTCTTC. It specifies CASSLGGPSGGGFYNEQFF.

This chain links TRBV5-1 with TRBJ2-3, with D tentatively TRBD2 (7 bases). V dropped 4 bases and J dropped 9 bases, with 18 bases sitting between them. The CDR3 is 14 residues long. Germline V gene lookup returns CDR1 SGHRS and CDR2 YFSETQ. This CDR3 reads CASSPPGEGTTQYF. The CDR3 nucleotides are TGCGCCAGCAGCCCCCCAGGGGAGGGAACGACGCAGTATTTT.

The gene calls are TRBV6-1 and TRBJ1-2; tentatively, D is TRBD1 (6 bases). The CDR3 extends over 15 amino acids. Trimming left V 6 bases short and J 6 bases short, with 20 bases between. Germline assignment: CDR1 MNHNS and CDR2 SASEGT. CDR3 bases: TGTGCCAGCAGACCCCGGGGGGGGGCAAGGGATGGCTACACCTTC. It is translated as CASRPRGGARDGYTF.

This clone was recorded only once. A read error may account for a junction end that differs from germline. This chain connects TRBV7-9 to TRBJ1-1; D unclear. Germline loops: CDR1 SEHNR, CDR2 FQNEAQ (reference sequence). This CDR3 is 16 amino acids long. CDR3 sequence: CSSNSPGFPPGAEAFF. The CDR3 DNA reads as TGTTCCAGCAATTCACCGGGCTTCCCCCCCGGGGCTGAAGCTTTCTTT.

V and J are TRBV28 and TRBJ1-2, with D maybe TRBD1 (5 bases). The CDR3 totals 13 residues. Trimming took off 4 bases at V and 4 bases at J, with 10 bases between the two ends. In germline, CDR1 is MDHEN, CDR2 SYDVKM. The CDR3 nucleotides read TGTGCCAGCAGTTCCCAGGGTTCCTATGGCTACACCTTC. Translation: CASSSQGSYGYTF.

This chain uses TRBV30 with TRBJ2-5, with D possibly matching TRBD2 (6 bases). The CDR3 runs 16 residues. V was trimmed by 2 bases and J by 5 bases, leaving 21 bases between them. Germline CDR1 reads GTSNPN; CDR2 reads SVGIG (reference sequence). The CDR3 coding sequence is TGTGCCTGGAGTTCAATCAGCAGGGTGGGGAGGGAGACCCAGTACTTC. Its translation: CAWSSISRVGRETQYF. Variable domain in full (rest from reference TRBV30 and TRBJ2-5): SQTIHQWPATLVQPVGSPLSLECTVEGTSNPNLYWYRQAAGRGLQLLFYSVGIGQISSEVPQNLSASRPQDRQFILSSKKLLLSDSGFYLCAWSSISRVGRETQYFGPGTRLLVL.

The J gene is TRBJ2-5, the V gene TRBV5-1; perhaps TRBD2 as D (6 bases). Germline-derived CDR1 and CDR2 are SGHRS and YFSETQ. V shed 2 bases and J shed 1 base, with 9 bases lying between them. The CDR3 extends over 14 amino acids. This chain's CDR3 is CASSFAGPQETQYF. Written as DNA, the CDR3 is TGCGCCAGCAGCTTTGCGGGGCCCCAAGAGACCCAGTACTTC. The full variable domain, with the rest looked up from reference TRBV5-1 and TRBJ2-5, is KAGVTQTPRYLIKTRGQQVTLSCSPISGHRSVSWYQQTPGQGLQFLFEYFSETQRNKGNFPGRFSGRQFSNSRSEMNVSTLELGDSALYLCASSFAGPQETQYFGPGTRLLVL.

The chain combines TRBV28 with TRBJ2-7, with a weak D call TRBD2 (5 bases). CDR3 size: 15 residues. Germline V gives CDR1 MDHEN, CDR2 SYDVKM. The V and J ends lost 1 base and 2 bases respectively, with 12 bases between them. CDR3: CASSLYRDRTYEQYF. As DNA, the CDR3 is TGTGCCAGCAGTTTATACCGGGATCGAACCTACGAGCAGTACTTC.

V usage is TRBV7-8 and J usage is TRBJ2-2; the D gene is possibly TRBD2 (5 bases). Germline V gives CDR1 SGHVS, CDR2 FQNEAQ. Trimming removed 1 base at V and 0 bases at J, with 9 bases between. CDR3 length equals 16 residues. CDR3 in DNA: TGTGCCAGCAGCTTAGAACCGGGGACGAACACCGGGGAGCTGTTTTTT. It specifies CASSLEPGTNTGELFF.